This T cell receptor beta chain was documented in a study of vaccination and CD4 T cells after COVID-19. CDR1 is ENHRY, CDR2 SYGVKD, per germline. After removal of 5 bases from V and 2 bases from J, the junction contained 2 bases not matched to a gene. There are 14 residues in the CDR3. Of note for this clonotype: Its antigen is unknown.

Sequenced with the Oncomine TCR Beta short-read assay was DNA taken from cultured CD4+ T cells. TCRdb re-analysed the PCR reads in MiXCR, keeping a single row per CDR3 protein. The sample lists fewer than 20,000 distinct CDR3 sequences, around 45% seen once, with over 7% in the top ten. Described treatment: roughly 10-day PBMC culture with coronavirus spike peptide pools or control peptides (ViraFEST assay). This chain uses TRBV10-3 with TRBJ1-5; TRBD1 matches 8 bases. The starting material was CD4+ T cells from blood, cultured in vitro, obtained after SARS-CoV-2 vaccination. The clonotype was recovered from a human donor who had recovered from COVID-19. CDR3 loop: CAISSGGGNQPQHF. Written as DNA, the CDR3 is TGTGCCATCAGTTCAGGGGGCGGCAATCAGCCCCAGCATTTT.